What follows are 9 T cell receptor beta chains derived from one specimen sequenced in a study of cytomegalovirus exposure and HLA in healthy donors. PCR was performed using 60 Vbeta and 13 Jbeta primers. Profiling relied on immunoSEQ multiplex PCR, and the TCRdb table lists in-frame clones only, not all of them. The sample has 250,000 to 350,000 clones; 80% to 90% are singletons. The source material was PBMCs. Source of these receptors: a man between 35 and 55 years old in good health and CMV-seropositive.

The rearrangement joins TRBV6-5 to TRBJ2-3; 11 nucleotides agree with TRBD2. The V segment lost 4 bases and the J segment 4 bases; nucleotides outside the gene matches: 1. Germline CDR1 MNHEY, CDR2 SVGAGI. The CDR3 has 14 residues. The CDR3: CASSLGLAADTQYF. CDR3 DNA sequence: TGTGCCAGCAGTTTGGGACTAGCGGCAGATACGCAGTATTTT.

Worth noting for this clone: Compared with germline, one end of the junction differs, possibly owing to a read error. J is TRBJ1-1 and V is TRBV6-5; D might be TRBD1 (5 bases). Germline loops: CDR1 MNHEY, CDR2 SVGAGI. The CDR3 loop spans 14 amino acids. The chain's CDR3 is CASNYDSLNTEAFF. The CDR3 DNA reads TGTGCCAGCAATTACGACAGCCTGAACACTGAAGCTTTCTTT.

The chain carries TRBV4-3 and TRBJ2-1, with 8 bases matching TRBD2. Germline CDR1 is LGHNA and CDR2 is YSLEER. Unmatched junction bases numbered 9, after V lost 0 bases and J lost 8 bases. The length of the CDR3 is 16 residues. Here the CDR3 reads CASSQDRAGESHEQFF. The CDR3 coding sequence is TGCGCCAGCAGCCAAGATCGAGCGGGGGAGAGCCATGAGCAGTTCTTC.

Details on this clone: An end of the junction differs from the germline gene, which may be a read error. The rearrangement joins TRBV7-9 to TRBJ1-2; D possibly corresponds to TRBD1 (5 bases). Germline CDR1 SEHNR, CDR2 FQNEAQ (reference sequence). The CDR3 has 12 amino acids. CDR3 amino acids: CSSSPQGYGYTF. The CDR3 coding sequence is TGTTCCAGCAGCCCGCAGGGCTATGGCTACACCTTC.

In this sample, this clone turned up a few times. The V gene is TRBV7-2, the J gene TRBJ2-7; D unclear. The V end lost 5 bases, the J end lost 0 bases, and 11 bases lay between the germline ends. Germline loops: CDR1 SGHTA, CDR2 FQGNSA. CDR3 length equals 14 residues. As DNA, the CDR3 is TGTGCCAGCAGCCCCCTCCTTAGCTCCTACGAGCAGTACTTC. This sequence encodes CASSPLLSSYEQYF.

The V and J genes are TRBV19 and TRBJ1-5, with 11 bases fitting TRBD1. This CDR3 comprises 16 residues. Trimming at V came to 6 bases and at J to 6 bases, leaving 10 bases not matched to a gene. Germline V gene data show CDR1 as LNHDA and CDR2 as SQIVND (reference sequence). DNA of the CDR3: TGTGCCAGTAGCCCCATTGGACAGGGGGCCTCTCAGCCCCAGCATTTT. Translating gives CASSPIGQGASQPQHF.

The chain carries TRBV27 and TRBJ2-5; 7 bases agree with TRBD1. V lost 2 bases, J lost 5 bases, and 8 bases stayed unmatched. The CDR3 runs 15 residues. Looked up from germline, CDR1 is MNHEY and CDR2 is SMNVEV (reference sequence). CDR3 loop: CASSLDSVRGETQYF. The CDR3 DNA follows: TGTGCCAGCAGTTTAGATAGCGTCAGGGGGGAGACCCAGTACTTC.

This clone has just a few counts. This chain links TRBV6-5 with TRBJ1-1; maybe TRBD1 (5 bases). The CDR3 totals 14 residues. V lost 6 bases, J lost 0 bases, and 11 bases lay in between. Looked up from germline, CDR1 is MNHEY and CDR2 is SVGAGI. The chain's CDR3 is CASRAGQMNTEAFF. The DNA for the CDR3 is TGTGCCAGCAGGGCGGGGCAGATGAACACTGAAGCTTTCTTT.

This chain links TRBV15 with TRBJ1-4; 11 bases agree with TRBD1. Looked up from germline, CDR1 is LNHNV and CDR2 is YYDKDF (reference sequence). The CDR3 runs 14 residues. V lost 5 bases to trimming and J lost 8 bases; unmatched junction nucleotides: 4. The CDR3, as DNA: TGTGCCACCAGCTGGGACAGGGGGAACGAAAAACTGTTTTTT. It translates to CATSWDRGNEKLFF.